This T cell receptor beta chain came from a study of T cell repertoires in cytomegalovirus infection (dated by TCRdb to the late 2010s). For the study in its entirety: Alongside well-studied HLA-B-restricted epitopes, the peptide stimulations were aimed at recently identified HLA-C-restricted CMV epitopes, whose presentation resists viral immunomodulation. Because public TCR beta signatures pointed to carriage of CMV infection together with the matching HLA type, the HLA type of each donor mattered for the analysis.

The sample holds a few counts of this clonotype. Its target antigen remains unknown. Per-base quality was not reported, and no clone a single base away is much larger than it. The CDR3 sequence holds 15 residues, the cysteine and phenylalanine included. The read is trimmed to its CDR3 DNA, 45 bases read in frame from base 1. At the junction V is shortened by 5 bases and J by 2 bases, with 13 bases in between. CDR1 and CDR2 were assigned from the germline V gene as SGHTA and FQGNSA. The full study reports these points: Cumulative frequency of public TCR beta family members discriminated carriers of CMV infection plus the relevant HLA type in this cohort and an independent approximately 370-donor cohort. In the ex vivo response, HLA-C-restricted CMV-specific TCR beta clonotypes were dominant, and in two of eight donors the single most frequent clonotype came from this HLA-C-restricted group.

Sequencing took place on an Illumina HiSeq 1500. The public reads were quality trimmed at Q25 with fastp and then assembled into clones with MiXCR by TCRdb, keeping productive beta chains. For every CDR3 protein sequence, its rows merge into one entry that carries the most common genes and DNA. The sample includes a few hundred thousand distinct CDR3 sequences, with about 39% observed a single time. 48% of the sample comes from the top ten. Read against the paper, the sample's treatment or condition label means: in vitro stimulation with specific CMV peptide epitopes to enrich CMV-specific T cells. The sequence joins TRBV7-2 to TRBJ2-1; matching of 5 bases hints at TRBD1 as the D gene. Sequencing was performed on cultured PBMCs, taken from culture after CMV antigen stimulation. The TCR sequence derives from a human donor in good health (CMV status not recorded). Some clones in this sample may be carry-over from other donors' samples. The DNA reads TGTGCCAGCAGCCATAGACAGCCTGCCTACAATGAGCAGTTCTTC. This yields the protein CASSHRQPAYNEQFF.